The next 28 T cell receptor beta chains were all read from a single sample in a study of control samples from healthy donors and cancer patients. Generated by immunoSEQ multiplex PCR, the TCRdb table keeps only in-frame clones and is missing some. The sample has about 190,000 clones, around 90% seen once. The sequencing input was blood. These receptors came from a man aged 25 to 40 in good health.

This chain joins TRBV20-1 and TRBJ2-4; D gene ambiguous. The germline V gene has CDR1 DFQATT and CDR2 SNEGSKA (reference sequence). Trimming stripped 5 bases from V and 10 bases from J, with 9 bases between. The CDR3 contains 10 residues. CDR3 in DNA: TGCAGTGCTCTTCGGAAAATTCAGTACTTC. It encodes CSALRKIQYF.

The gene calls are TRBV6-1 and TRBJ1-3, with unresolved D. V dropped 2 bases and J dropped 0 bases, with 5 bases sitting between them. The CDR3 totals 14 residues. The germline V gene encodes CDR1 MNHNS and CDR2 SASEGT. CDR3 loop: CASSETLSGNTIYF. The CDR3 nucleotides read TGTGCCAGCAGTGAAACACTCTCTGGAAACACCATATATTTT.

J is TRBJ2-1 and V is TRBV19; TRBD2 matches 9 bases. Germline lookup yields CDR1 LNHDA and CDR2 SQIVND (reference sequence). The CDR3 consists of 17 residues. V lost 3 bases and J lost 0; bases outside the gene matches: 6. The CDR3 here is CASSIYSGGNSYNEQFF. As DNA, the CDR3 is TGTGCCAGTAGTATTTACAGCGGGGGGAACTCCTACAATGAGCAGTTCTTC.

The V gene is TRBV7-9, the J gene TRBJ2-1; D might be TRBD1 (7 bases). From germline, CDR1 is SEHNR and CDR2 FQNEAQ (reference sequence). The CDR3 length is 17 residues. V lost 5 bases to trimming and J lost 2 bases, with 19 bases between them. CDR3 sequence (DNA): TGTGCCAGCAGCCCCAGAAGGGAGGACAGGCCCTACAATGAGCAGTTCTTC. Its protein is CASSPRREDRPYNEQFF.

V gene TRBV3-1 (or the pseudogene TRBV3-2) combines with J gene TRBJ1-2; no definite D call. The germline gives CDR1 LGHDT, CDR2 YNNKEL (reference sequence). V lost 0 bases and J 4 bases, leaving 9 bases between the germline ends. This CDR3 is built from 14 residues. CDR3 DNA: TGTGCCAGCAGCCAAGATGAAAAGGGCTATGGCTACACCTTC. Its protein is CASSQDEKGYGYTF.

Written as DNA, the CDR3 is TGCAGTGCTTCGGACAGCATCGGGCAGTTCTTC. Amino acid sequence: CSASDSIGQFF. The chain joins TRBV20-1 to TRBJ2-1, with a weak D call TRBD1 (6 bases). The CDR3 consists of 11 residues. Germline-derived CDR1 and CDR2 are DFQATT and SNEGSKA (reference sequence). Trimming left V 5 bases short and J 12 bases short, with 14 bases between.

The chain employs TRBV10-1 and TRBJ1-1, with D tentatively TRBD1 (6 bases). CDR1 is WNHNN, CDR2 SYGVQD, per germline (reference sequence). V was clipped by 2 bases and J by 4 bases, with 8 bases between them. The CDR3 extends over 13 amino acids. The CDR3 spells CASSEGQSTEAFF. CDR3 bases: TGCGCCAGCAGTGAGGGACAGAGCACTGAAGCTTTCTTT.

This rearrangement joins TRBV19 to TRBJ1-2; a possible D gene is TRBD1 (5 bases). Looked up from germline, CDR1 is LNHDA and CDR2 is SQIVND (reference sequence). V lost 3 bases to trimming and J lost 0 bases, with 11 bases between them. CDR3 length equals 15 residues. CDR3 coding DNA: TGTGCCAGTAGTATCCAACAGGTCGCTAACTATGGCTACACCTTC. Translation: CASSIQQVANYGYTF.

Written as DNA, the CDR3 is TGCAGCGTTGACCTAAGACTAGCGAATGAGCAGTTCTTC. It is translated as CSVDLRLANEQFF. The chain uses TRBV29-1 and TRBJ2-1, with TRBD2 identical over 8 bases. This CDR3 region has 13 residues. The V gene end was trimmed by 3 bases and the J gene end by 7 bases; junction bases not matched to a gene: 5. Germline CDR1 is SQVTM and CDR2 is ANQGSEA.

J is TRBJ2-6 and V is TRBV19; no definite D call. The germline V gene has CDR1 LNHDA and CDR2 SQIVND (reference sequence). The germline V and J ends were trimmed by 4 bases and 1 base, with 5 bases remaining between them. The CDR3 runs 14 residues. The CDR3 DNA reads TGTGCCAGTAGTACCGAATCTGGGGCCAACGTCCTGACTTTC. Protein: CASSTESGANVLTF.

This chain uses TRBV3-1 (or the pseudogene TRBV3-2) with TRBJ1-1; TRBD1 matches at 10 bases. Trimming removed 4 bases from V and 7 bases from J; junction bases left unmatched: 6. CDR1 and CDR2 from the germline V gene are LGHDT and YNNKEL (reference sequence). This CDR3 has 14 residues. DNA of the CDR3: TGTGCCAGCAGCCCCACCGGACAGGGGGTTGAAGCTTTCTTT. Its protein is CASSPTGQGVEAFF.

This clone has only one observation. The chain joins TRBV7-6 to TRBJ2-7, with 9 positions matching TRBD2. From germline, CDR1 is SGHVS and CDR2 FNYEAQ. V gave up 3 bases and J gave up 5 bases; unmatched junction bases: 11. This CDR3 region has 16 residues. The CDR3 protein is CASSFLGGGALDEQYF. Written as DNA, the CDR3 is TGTGCCAGCAGCTTCCTGGGCGGGGGGGCTTTGGACGAGCAGTACTTC.

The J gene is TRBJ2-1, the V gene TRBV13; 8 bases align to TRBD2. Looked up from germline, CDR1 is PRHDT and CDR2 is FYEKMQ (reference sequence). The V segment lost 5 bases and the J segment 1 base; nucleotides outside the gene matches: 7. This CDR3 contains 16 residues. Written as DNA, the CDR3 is TGTGCCAGCAGCGGTAGCGGGGAGGTTTCCTACAATGAGCAGTTCTTC. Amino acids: CASSGSGEVSYNEQFF. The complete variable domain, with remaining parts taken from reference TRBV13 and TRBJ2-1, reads AAGVIQSPRHLIKEKRETATLKCYPIPRHDTVYWYQQGPGQDPQFLISFYEKMQSDKGSIPDRFSAQQFSDYHSELNMSSLELGDSALYFCASSGSGEVSYNEQFFGPGTRLTVL.

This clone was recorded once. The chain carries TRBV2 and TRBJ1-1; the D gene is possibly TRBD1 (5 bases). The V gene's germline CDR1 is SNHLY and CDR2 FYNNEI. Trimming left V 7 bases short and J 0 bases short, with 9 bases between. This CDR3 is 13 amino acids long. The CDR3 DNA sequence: TGTGCCAGCATGACAGAGATGAACACTGAAGCTTTCTTT. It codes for CASMTEMNTEAFF.

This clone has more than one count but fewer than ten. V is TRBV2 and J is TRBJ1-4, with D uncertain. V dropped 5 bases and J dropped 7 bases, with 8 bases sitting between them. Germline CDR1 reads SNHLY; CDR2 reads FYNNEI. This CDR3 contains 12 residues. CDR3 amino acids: CASSREFEKLFF. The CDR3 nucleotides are TGTGCCAGCAGTCGGGAGTTTGAAAAACTGTTTTTT. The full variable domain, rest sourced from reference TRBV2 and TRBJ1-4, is EPEVTQTPSHQVTQMGQEVILRCVPISNHLYFYWYRQILGQKVEFLVSFYNNEISEKSEIFDDQFSVERPDGSNFTLKIRSTKLEDSAMYFCASSREFEKLFFGSGTQLSVL.

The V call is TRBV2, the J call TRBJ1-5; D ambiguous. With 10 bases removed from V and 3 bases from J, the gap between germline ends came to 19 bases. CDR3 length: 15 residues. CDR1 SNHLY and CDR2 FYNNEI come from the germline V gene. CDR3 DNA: TGTGCCACCAGGAATGACGGAACCTTCAATCAGCCCCAGCATTTT. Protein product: CATRNDGTFNQPQHF.

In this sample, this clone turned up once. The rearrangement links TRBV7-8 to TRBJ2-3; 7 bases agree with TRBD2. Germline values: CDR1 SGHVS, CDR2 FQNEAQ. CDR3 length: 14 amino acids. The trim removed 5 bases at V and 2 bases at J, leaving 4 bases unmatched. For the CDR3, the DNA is TGTGCCAGCAGCCCGGGGGGAGTCACAGATACGCAGTATTTT. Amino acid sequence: CASSPGGVTDTQYF.

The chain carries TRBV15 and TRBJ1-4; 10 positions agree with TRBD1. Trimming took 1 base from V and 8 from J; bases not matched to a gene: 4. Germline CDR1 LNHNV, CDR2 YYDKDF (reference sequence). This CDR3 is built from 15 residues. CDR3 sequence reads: CATSRAGTGDEKLFF. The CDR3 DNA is TGTGCCACCAGCAGAGCCGGGACAGGGGACGAAAAACTGTTTTTT.

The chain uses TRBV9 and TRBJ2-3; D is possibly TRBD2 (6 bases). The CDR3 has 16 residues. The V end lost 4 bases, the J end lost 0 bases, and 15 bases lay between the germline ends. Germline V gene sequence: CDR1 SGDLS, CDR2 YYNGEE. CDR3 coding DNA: TGTGCCAGCAGCCCCTTATACGGGGGTAGCACAGATACGCAGTATTTT. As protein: CASSPLYGGSTDTQYF.

DNA of the CDR3: TGTGCCAGCAGTGAACTCCGGCAGGGGGCGTACTATGGCTACACCTTC. This gives the protein CASSELRQGAYYGYTF. The V call is TRBV2, the J call TRBJ1-2; 8 positions match TRBD1. After removal of 2 bases from V and 3 bases from J, the junction contained 8 bases not matched to a gene. Germline assignment: CDR1 SNHLY and CDR2 FYNNEI. The CDR3 spans 16 residues.

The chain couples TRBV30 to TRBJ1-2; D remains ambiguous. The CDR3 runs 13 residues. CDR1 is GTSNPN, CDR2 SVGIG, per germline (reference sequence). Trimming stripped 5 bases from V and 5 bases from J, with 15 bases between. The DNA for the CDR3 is TGTGCCTGGGATCAGAATAAACCTTATGGCTACACCTTC. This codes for CAWDQNKPYGYTF.

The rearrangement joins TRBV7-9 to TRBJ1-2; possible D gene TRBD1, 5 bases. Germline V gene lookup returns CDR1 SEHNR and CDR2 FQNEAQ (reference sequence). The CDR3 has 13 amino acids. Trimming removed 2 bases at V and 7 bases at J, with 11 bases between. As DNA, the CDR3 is TGTGCCAGCAGCTTAAGAGGGGAATTTGGCTACACCTTC. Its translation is CASSLRGEFGYTF.

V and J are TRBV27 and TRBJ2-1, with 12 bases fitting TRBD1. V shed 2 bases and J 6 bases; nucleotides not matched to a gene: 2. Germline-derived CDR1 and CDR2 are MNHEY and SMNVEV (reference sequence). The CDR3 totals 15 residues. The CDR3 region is CASSLGTGGPNEQFF. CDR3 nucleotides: TGTGCCAGCAGTTTAGGGACAGGGGGCCCCAATGAGCAGTTCTTC.

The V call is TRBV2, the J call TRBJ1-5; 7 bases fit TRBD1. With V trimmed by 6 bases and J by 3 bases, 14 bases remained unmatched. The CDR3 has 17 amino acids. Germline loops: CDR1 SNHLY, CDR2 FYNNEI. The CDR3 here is CASRPDRATGNNQPQHF. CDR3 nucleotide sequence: TGTGCCAGCAGACCCGACAGGGCAACGGGGAACAATCAGCCCCAGCATTTT.

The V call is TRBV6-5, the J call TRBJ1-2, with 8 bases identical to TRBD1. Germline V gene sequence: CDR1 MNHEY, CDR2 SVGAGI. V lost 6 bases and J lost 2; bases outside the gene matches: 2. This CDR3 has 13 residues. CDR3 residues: CASRGQGNYGYTF. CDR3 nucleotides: TGTGCCAGCAGAGGACAGGGCAACTATGGCTACACCTTC.

CDR3 sequence (DNA): TGTGCCAGCAGCGTAGATACGGAGTCTTTTTACAATGAGCAGTTCTTC. This codes for CASSVDTESFYNEQFF. The chain links TRBV9 to TRBJ2-1, with D unresolved. The CDR3 has 16 residues. CDR1 and CDR2 (germline): SGDLS, YYNGEE. Trimming removed 0 bases from V and 4 bases from J, with 14 bases in between.

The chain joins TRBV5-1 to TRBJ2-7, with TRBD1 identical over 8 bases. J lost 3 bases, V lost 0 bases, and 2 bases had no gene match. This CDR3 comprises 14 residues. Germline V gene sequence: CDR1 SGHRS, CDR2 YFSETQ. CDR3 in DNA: TGCGCCAGCAGCTTGGGGGGACAGGTCTACGAGCAGTACTTC. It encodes CASSLGGQVYEQYF.

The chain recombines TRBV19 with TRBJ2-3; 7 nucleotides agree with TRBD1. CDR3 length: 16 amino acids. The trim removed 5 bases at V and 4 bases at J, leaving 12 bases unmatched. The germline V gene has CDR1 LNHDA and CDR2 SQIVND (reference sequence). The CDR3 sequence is CASSSRPGQPSDTQYF. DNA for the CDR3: TGTGCCAGTAGTTCAAGACCGGGACAGCCATCAGATACGCAGTATTTT.